The subject of this entry is one TCR beta chain. No antigen is known for it. Time point indicated: pre-sensitization, week 0. Documented treatment: therapeutic diphenylcyclopropenone sensitization with weekly scalp DPC. The study enrolled 18 to 70-year-old alopecia patients suitable for DPC. CDR1 and CDR2 (germline): SGHVS, FQNEAQ. The CDR3 has 13 amino acids. Trimming cost V 1 base and J 6 bases, with 6 bases left between them. This sample is drawn from a study of human T cells and chemical hapten exposure. General study results and limits: PT1 expanded TCR counts and patch test score correlated positively.

In the authors' workflow: A typical sample had roughly 96,000 TCRs, with about 20,000 to 750,000 overall. MiXCR, run by TCRdb on the RACE reads, gives a single entry per CDR3 protein. The V and J calls come from TCRdb's annotation, not from the publication. Of tens of thousands of distinct CDR3 sequences in the sample, roughly 8.8% were seen once. Sequences were derived from whole blood, sampled in connection with sensitization to the hapten diphenylcyclopropenone (DPC). The TCR sequence derives from a woman between 40 and 50 years old with alopecia areata. Some clones in this sample may be carry-over from other donors' samples. The V gene is TRBV7-8, the J gene TRBJ2-2, with D unclear. The CDR3 nucleotides read TGTGCCAGCAGCTTAGTTGCCTCCGGGGAGCTGTTTTTT. It encodes CASSLVASGELFF.